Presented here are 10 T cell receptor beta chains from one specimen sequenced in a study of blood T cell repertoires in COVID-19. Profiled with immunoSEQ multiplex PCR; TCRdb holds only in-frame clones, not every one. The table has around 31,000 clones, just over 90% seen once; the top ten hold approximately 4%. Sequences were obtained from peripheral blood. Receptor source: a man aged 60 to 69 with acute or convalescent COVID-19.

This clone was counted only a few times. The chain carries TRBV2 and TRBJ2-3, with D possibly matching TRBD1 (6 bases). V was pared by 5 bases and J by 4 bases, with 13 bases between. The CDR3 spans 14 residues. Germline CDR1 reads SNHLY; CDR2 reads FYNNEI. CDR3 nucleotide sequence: TGTGCCAGCAGTACTTGGACAGACCCAGATACGCAGTATTTT. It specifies CASSTWTDPDTQYF.

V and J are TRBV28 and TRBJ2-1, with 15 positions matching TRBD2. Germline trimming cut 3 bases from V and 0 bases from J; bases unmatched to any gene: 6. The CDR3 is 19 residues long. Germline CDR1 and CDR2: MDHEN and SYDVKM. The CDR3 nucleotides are TGTGCCAGCAGTTTGCGGGGACTAGCGGGAGGCAGCTCCTACAATGAGCAGTTCTTC. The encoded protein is CASSLRGLAGGSSYNEQFF. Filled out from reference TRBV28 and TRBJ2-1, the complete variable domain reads DVKVTQSSRYLVKRTGEKVFLECVQDMDHENMFWYRQDPGLGLRLIYFSYDVKMKEKGDIPEGYSVSREKKERFSLILESASTNQTSMYLCASSLRGLAGGSSYNEQFFGPGTRLTVL.

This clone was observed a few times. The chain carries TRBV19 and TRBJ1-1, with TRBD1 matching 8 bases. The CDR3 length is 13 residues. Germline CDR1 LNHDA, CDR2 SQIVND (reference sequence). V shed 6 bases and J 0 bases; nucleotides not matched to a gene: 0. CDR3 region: CASRGQVNTEAFF. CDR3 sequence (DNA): TGTGCCAGTAGGGGACAGGTGAACACTGAAGCTTTCTTT.

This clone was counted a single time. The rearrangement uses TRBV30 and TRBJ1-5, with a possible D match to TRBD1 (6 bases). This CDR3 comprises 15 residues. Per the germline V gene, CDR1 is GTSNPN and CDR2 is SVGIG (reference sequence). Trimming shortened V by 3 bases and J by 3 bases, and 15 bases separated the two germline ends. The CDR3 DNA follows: TGTGCCTGGAGGAGTCCAGGGGTAGACAATCAGCCCCAGCATTTT. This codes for CAWRSPGVDNQPQHF.

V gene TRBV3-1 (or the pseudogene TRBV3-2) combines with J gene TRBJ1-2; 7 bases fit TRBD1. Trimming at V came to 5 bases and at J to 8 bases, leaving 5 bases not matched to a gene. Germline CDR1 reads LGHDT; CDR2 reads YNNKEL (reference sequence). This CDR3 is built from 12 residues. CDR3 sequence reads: CASSRQGEGYTF. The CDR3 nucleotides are TGTGCCAGCAGCAGACAGGGAGAAGGCTACACCTTC.

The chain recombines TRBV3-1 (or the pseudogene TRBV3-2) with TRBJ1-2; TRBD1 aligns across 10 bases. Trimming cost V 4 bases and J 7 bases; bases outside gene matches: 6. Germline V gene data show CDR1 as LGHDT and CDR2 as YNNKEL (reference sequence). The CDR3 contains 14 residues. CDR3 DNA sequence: TGTGCCAGCAGCCCTCGACAGGGGGCAGGTGGCTACACCTTC. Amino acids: CASSPRQGAGGYTF.

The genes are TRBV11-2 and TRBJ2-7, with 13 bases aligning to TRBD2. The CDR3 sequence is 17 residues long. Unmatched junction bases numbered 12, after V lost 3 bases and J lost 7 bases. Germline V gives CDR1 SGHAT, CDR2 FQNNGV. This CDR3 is CASSLGLAGPGVGEQYV. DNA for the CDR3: TGTGCCAGCAGCTTGGGACTAGCGGGACCGGGGGTGGGGGAGCAGTACGTC.

In DNA, the CDR3 is TGTGCCAGCAGCTTAGGGCTCCTCGTCGAGCAGTTCTTC. Protein product: CASSLGLLVEQFF. The chain carries TRBV11-3 and TRBJ2-1; the D is unclear. V gave up 1 base and J gave up 10 bases, with 11 bases separating them. The germline V gene encodes CDR1 SGHNT and CDR2 YENEEA. The CDR3 spans 13 residues.

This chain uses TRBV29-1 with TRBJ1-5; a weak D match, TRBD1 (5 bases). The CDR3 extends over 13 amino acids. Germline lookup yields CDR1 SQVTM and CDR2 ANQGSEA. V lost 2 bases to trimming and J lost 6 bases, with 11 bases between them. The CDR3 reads CSVEKGDGQPQHF. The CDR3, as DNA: TGCAGCGTTGAAAAAGGGGATGGTCAGCCCCAGCATTTT. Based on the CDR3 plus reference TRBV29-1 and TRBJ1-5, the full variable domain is SAVISQKPSRDICQRGTSLTIQCQVDSQVTMMFWYRQQPGQSLTLIATANQGSEATYESGFVIDKFPISRPNLTFSTLTVSNMSPEDSSIYLCSVEKGDGQPQHFGDGTRLSIL.

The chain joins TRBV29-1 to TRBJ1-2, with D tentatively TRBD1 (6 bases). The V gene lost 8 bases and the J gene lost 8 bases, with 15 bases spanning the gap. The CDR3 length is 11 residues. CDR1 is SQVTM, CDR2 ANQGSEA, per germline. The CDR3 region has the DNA TGCAGCCACGGGGGGGCTGAAGGCTACACCTTC. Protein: CSHGGAEGYTF.